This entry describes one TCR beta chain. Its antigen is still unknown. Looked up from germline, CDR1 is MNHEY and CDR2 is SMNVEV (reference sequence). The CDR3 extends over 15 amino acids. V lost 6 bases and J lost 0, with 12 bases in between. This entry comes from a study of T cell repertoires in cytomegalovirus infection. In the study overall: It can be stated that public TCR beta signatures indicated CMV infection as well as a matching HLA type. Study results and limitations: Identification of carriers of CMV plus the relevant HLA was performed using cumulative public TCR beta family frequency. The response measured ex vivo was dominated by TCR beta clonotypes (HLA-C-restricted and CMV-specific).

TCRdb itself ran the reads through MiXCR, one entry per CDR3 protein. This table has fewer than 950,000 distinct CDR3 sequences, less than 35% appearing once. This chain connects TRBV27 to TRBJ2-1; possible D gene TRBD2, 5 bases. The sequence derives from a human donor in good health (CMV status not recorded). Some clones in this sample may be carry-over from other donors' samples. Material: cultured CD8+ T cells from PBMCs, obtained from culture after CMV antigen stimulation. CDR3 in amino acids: CASSPDSSSYNEQFF. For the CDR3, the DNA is TGTGCCAGCAGCCCGGACTCGAGCTCCTACAATGAGCAGTTCTTC.